What follows is one T cell receptor beta chain and its context. This clonotype was recorded many times. Its antigen is not yet known. Base qualities were left out, and no much larger clone turns up one base away. Sequencing was performed on an Illumina HiSeq 1500. The raw public reads went through TCRdb reprocessing: fastp at Q25, MiXCR clone calling, in-frame beta chains kept. Each CDR3 protein appears once, grouped with its most common genes and DNA. This sample lists about 920,000 distinct CDR3 sequences; under 40% were detected once. The ten most abundant clones make up roughly 13% of the sample. The treatment or condition label here, explained by the study, means: in vitro stimulation with specific CMV peptide epitopes to enrich CMV-specific T cells. The sample comes from a study of T cell repertoires in cytomegalovirus infection (dated by TCRdb to about 2019). Broadly, across the study: Alongside well-studied HLA-B-restricted epitopes, the peptide stimulations were aimed at recently identified HLA-C-restricted CMV epitopes, whose presentation resists viral immunomodulation. Because public TCR beta signatures pointed to carriage of CMV infection together with the matching HLA type, the HLA type of each donor mattered for the analysis.

Overall study results and their limits: Carriers of CMV infection plus the relevant HLA type were discriminated by the cumulative frequency of public TCR beta family members in the study cohort and in an independent roughly 320-donor cohort. The ex vivo response was dominated by HLA-C-restricted CMV-specific TCR beta clonotypes, which also provided the single most frequent clonotype in two of eight donors.

V sheds 2 bases and J sheds 9 bases, leaving 8 bases between their ends. The germline V gene encodes CDR1 SGHVS and CDR2 FNYEAQ. The CDR3, from cysteine to phenylalanine, totals 12 residues. Left in the record is the CDR3 DNA by itself, 36 bases read in frame from the first base. The specimen comprised cultured CD8+ T cells from PBMCs, sampled from culture after CMV antigen stimulation. The chain uses TRBV7-6 and TRBJ2-1; a tentative D match to TRBD2 spans 6 bases. This sequence originates from a human donor in good health (CMV status not recorded). Some clones in this sample may be carry-over from other donors' samples. The DNA sequence is as follows: TGTGCCAGCAGCTTATTGCGGGGTGAGCAGTTCTTC. It encodes CASSLLRGEQFF.